The entry below describes one T cell receptor (beta chain). The repertoire was sequenced with immunoSEQ multiplex PCR; TCRdb's copy has only in-frame clones and lacks some. The repertoire includes about 160,000 clones, around 80% of them detected once, and roughly 9.5% sits in the top ten. The germline CDR1 and CDR2 sequences are KGHSH and LQKENI. Between the trimmed V and J ends, which lost 3 bases and 0 bases, there was a span of 8 bases. The CDR3 spans 14 residues. The sample originates from a study of blood T cell repertoires in COVID-19. This TCR was recovered from a woman older than 75 with active or convalescent COVID-19. Input material: peripheral blood. The rearrangement joins TRBV18 to TRBJ1-2, with D possibly TRBD1 on 5 matching bases. The DNA for the CDR3 is TGTGCCAGCTCACCTGCAGGGACTAACTATGGCTACACCTTC. Translation gives CASSPAGTNYGYTF. Filled out from reference TRBV18 and TRBJ1-2, the complete variable domain reads NAGVMQNPRHLVRRRGQEARLRCSPMKGHSHVYWYRQLPEEGLKFMVYLQKENIIDESGMPKERFSAEFPKEGPSILRIQQVVRGDSAAYFCASSPAGTNYGYTFGSGTRLTVV.